The clone carrying this TCR beta chain was seen only once. CDR1 is MNHGY and CDR2 is SAAAGT in the germline V gene. The CDR3 consists of 22 residues. After removal of 0 bases from V and 0 bases from J, the junction contained 12 bases not matched to a gene. In the authors' methods: Estimation of nucleated cell counts was performed using reference gene primer amplification. Data came from immunoSEQ multiplex PCR; TCRdb stores just in-frame clones and leaves some out. V and J calls and clone size come straight from that table; D and trimming were deduced from the DNA. The sample has 120,000 to 150,000 clones, roughly 77% seen once. This entry comes from a study of blood T cell repertoires in COVID-19. Study background: Acute and convalescent COVID-19 specimens originated in the United States, Italy and Spain. The cDNA or gDNA used as material had been derived from T cells, B-cell-depleted T cells, or PBMCs.

This chain links TRBV6-8 with TRBJ2-6, with 12 positions matching TRBD2. The source of this sequence is a man aged 55 to 69 with acute or convalescent COVID-19. Sequenced material: peripheral blood. CDR3 sequence reads: CASSYSYPSGRAVGSGANVLTF. The CDR3 region has the DNA TGTGCCAGCAGTTACTCGTACCCTAGCGGGAGGGCCGTGGGCTCTGGGGCCAACGTCCTGACTTTC.